This passage covers 23 T cell receptor beta chains from one sample sequenced in a study of cytomegalovirus exposure and HLA in healthy donors. PCR used 60 Vbeta primers and 13 Jbeta primers. TCRdb's table, derived via immunoSEQ multiplex PCR, lists solely in-frame clones and lacks some. The sample includes approximately 170,000 clones, roughly four fifths of them seen just once. The sequenced sample was PBMCs. These receptors originate from a man aged 50-59 years in good health and CMV-seropositive.

The chain employs TRBV5-8 and TRBJ1-2, with D maybe TRBD1 (5 bases). The CDR3 covers 13 residues. Germline CDR1 and CDR2: SGHTS and YDEGEE. The ends were cut back, 0 bases at V and 5 bases at J, with 8 bases in the middle. For the CDR3, the DNA is TGTGCCAGCAGCTTGGCCGGGGGGTATGGCTACACCTTC. This sequence encodes CASSLAGGYGYTF.

The V call is TRBV30, the J call TRBJ1-1; the match to TRBD1 covers 7 bases. V lost 1 base to trimming and J lost 1 base; unmatched junction nucleotides: 6. The CDR3 loop spans 15 amino acids. The germline gives CDR1 GTSNPN, CDR2 SVGIG (reference sequence). CDR3 bases: TGTGCCTGGAGTGGTCAGGGGGTTGCGAACACTGAAGCTTTCTTT. It yields the protein CAWSGQGVANTEAFF.

The chain has TRBV5-1 and TRBJ2-2; D is possibly TRBD2 (5 bases). With 3 bases removed from V and 2 bases from J, the gap between germline ends came to 11 bases. Germline lookup yields CDR1 SGHRS and CDR2 YFSETQ. CDR3 size: 15 residues. DNA of the CDR3: TGCGCCAGCAGCTCAAGGGAGCTAAACACCGGGGAGCTGTTTTTT. Translation gives CASSSRELNTGELFF.

The chain carries TRBV5-1 and TRBJ2-5; 7 positions match TRBD1. The V gene end was trimmed by 4 bases and the J gene end by 3 bases; junction bases not matched to a gene: 6. The CDR3 runs to 14 residues. Germline CDR1 is SGHRS and CDR2 is YFSETQ. The CDR3: CASSAAGTEETQYF. CDR3 nucleotides: TGCGCCAGCAGCGCTGCCGGGACAGAAGAGACCCAGTACTTC.

The V call is TRBV7-2, the J call TRBJ2-6; D is undetermined. Per germline, CDR1 SGHTA and CDR2 FQGNSA. There are 15 residues in the CDR3. Trimming stripped 3 bases from V and 4 bases from J, with 10 bases between. CDR3 nucleotides: TGTGCCAGCAGCTTTAAGGCGGCCGGGGCCAACGTCCTGACTTTC. Translation gives CASSFKAAGANVLTF.

This sequence joins TRBV2 and TRBJ1-2, with TRBD1 identical over 8 bases. J was trimmed by 1 base and V by 6 bases; bases with no gene match: 7. The CDR3 has 15 residues. Germline values: CDR1 SNHLY, CDR2 FYNNEI. This CDR3 is CASRPRDRLNYGYTF. CDR3 nucleotides: TGTGCCAGCAGGCCCCGGGACAGGCTTAACTATGGCTACACCTTC.

This chain connects TRBV18 to TRBJ1-5, with TRBD1 as a possible D gene (6 bases). CDR1 is KGHSH, CDR2 LQKENI, per germline. The CDR3 length is 15 residues. Trimming shortened V by 5 bases and J by 5 bases, and 16 bases separated the two germline ends. CDR3 in amino acids: CASSTRQADYQPQHF. The CDR3 bases are TGTGCCAGCTCAACCCGACAGGCCGACTATCAGCCCCAGCATTTT.

J is TRBJ2-7 and V is TRBV7-2, with D possibly matching TRBD1 (6 bases). Germline CDR1 and CDR2: SGHTA and FQGNSA. The V end was cut by 11 bases, the J end by 0 bases, with 11 bases between. The CDR3 covers 12 residues. CDR3 DNA sequence: TGTGCCGGAAACAGGGACTCCTACGAGCAGTACTTC. This sequence encodes CAGNRDSYEQYF.

This clone was detected a few times. The chain joins TRBV25-1 to TRBJ1-5; D may be TRBD1 (5 bases). The germline V gene encodes CDR1 MGHDK and CDR2 SYGVNS. The CDR3 has 13 residues. The germline V and J ends were trimmed by 6 bases and 4 bases, with 10 bases remaining between them. CDR3 residues: CASRRDLNQPQHF. As DNA, the CDR3 is TGTGCCAGCAGGAGGGACTTAAATCAGCCCCAGCATTTT.

This sequence joins TRBV27 and TRBJ2-3, with TRBD2 matching 8 bases. This CDR3 contains 14 residues. V gave up 6 bases and J gave up 5 bases; unmatched junction bases: 7. The germline gives CDR1 MNHEY, CDR2 SMNVEV (reference sequence). The CDR3 DNA reads TGTGCCAGCAGCCCGGGACTAGTTCGAGATACGCAGTATTTT. Translated, it gives CASSPGLVRDTQYF.

The chain uses TRBV9 and TRBJ2-3; D is possibly TRBD2 (6 bases). The CDR3 sequence is 14 residues long. Germline CDR1 reads SGDLS; CDR2 reads YYNGEE. The V gene lost 0 bases and the J gene lost 5 bases, with 10 bases spanning the gap. For the CDR3, the DNA is TGTGCCAGCAGCGTAGAACTAGCTGGAGATACGCAGTATTTT. This codes for CASSVELAGDTQYF.

The rearrangement uses TRBV28 and TRBJ1-2; maybe TRBD1 (6 bases). Trimming took 2 bases from V and 0 from J, leaving 13 bases between them. The CDR3 contains 16 residues. The germline V gene encodes CDR1 MDHEN and CDR2 SYDVKM. CDR3 coding DNA: TGTGCCAGCAGTTTAGACAGGTCCCGACCTAACTATGGCTACACCTTC. The encoded protein is CASSLDRSRPNYGYTF.

The chain couples TRBV27 to TRBJ2-7; D is undetermined. With 0 bases removed from V and 6 bases from J, the gap between germline ends came to 9 bases. CDR3 length equals 13 residues. Germline CDR1 and CDR2: MNHEY and SMNVEV (reference sequence). The CDR3: CASSLSQTGEQYF. The CDR3 bases are TGTGCCAGCAGTTTATCCCAAACGGGCGAGCAGTACTTC.

Details on this clone: As the CDR3 is not closed by the conserved phenylalanine or tryptophan, this likely results from a read error. This chain joins TRBV2 and TRBJ2-7, with D possibly matching TRBD1 (6 bases). The CDR3 sequence is 15 residues long. The germline V and J ends were trimmed by 8 bases and 4 bases, with 21 bases remaining between them. Germline-derived CDR1 and CDR2 are SNHLY and FYNNEI. Here the CDR3 DNA reads TGTGCCAGCTCGGAATTAGGACAGCCCGCATACGAGCAGTACCTC. This gives the protein CASSELGQPAYEQYL.

J is TRBJ2-2 and V is TRBV27, with a possible D match to TRBD1 (6 bases). Germline V gene sequence: CDR1 MNHEY, CDR2 SMNVEV (reference sequence). Trimming took 6 bases from V and 3 from J, leaving 14 bases between them. This CDR3 contains 15 residues. Written as DNA, the CDR3 is TGTGCCAGCAGGGCGACAGGCGGGTACACCGGGGAGCTGTTTTTT. This translates into CASRATGGYTGELFF.

This chain uses TRBV15 with TRBJ2-3; tentative D call: TRBD2 (5 bases). The CDR3 length is 17 residues. The germline V gene encodes CDR1 LNHNV and CDR2 YYDKDF (reference sequence). V gave up 0 bases and J gave up 2 bases, with 15 bases separating them. The CDR3 DNA reads as TGTGCCACCAGCAGAGATCCGGCTAGCTTTAACACAGATACGCAGTATTTT. Protein: CATSRDPASFNTDTQYF.

V is TRBV19 and J is TRBJ1-2, with unresolved D. The CDR3 runs 14 residues. The V gene's germline CDR1 is LNHDA and CDR2 SQIVND (reference sequence). V lost 3 bases to trimming and J lost 0 bases, with 8 bases between them. CDR3 loop: CASSISGANYGYTF. The DNA for the CDR3 is TGTGCCAGTAGTATTTCCGGAGCTAACTATGGCTACACCTTC.

The rearrangement links TRBV29-1 to TRBJ1-3; 7 nucleotides match TRBD1. CDR3 size: 15 residues. Germline lookup yields CDR1 SQVTM and CDR2 ANQGSEA. The V gene end was trimmed by 8 bases and the J gene end by 0 bases; junction bases not matched to a gene: 10. In nucleotides, the CDR3 is TGCAGCTCGTGGGACCGGGACAGCTCTGGAAACACCATATATTTT. It specifies CSSWDRDSSGNTIYF.

The chain joins TRBV6-6 to TRBJ2-3; 8 positions agree with TRBD1. The CDR3 has 13 amino acids. Germline V gives CDR1 MNHNY, CDR2 SVGAGI (reference sequence). The ends lost 2 bases at V and 10 bases at J; junction bases unmatched: 5. The DNA for the CDR3 is TGTGCCAGCAGTTACGACGGACAGGGTGCGCAGTATTTT. It specifies CASSYDGQGAQYF.

The chain employs TRBV10-3 and TRBJ2-5; perhaps TRBD2 as D (6 bases). The V gene lost 6 bases and the J gene lost 2 bases, with 13 bases spanning the gap. The CDR3 contains 14 residues. The V gene's germline CDR1 is ENHRY and CDR2 SYGVKD. The CDR3 region has the DNA TGTGCCATCAGCTCGGGGACTTTACAAGAGACCCAGTACTTC. It is translated as CAISSGTLQETQYF.

This clone was seen more than once but under ten times. J is TRBJ2-7 and V is TRBV7-2, with TRBD1 matching 7 bases. Germline loops: CDR1 SGHTA, CDR2 FQGNSA. This CDR3 is 16 amino acids long. Trimming cost V 5 bases and J 5 bases; bases outside gene matches: 15. For the CDR3, the DNA is TGTGCCAGCAGCCTCGGACGGCGACAGGGATGGGACGAGCAGTACTTC. Encoded protein: CASSLGRRQGWDEQYF.

V is TRBV9 and J is TRBJ2-2; D possibly corresponds to TRBD1 (9 bases). Deletions cut 3 bases from V and 1 base from J, with 16 bases between. Germline assignment: CDR1 SGDLS and CDR2 YYNGEE. CDR3 length: 17 residues. The CDR3 loop is CASSDGRGQGNTGELFF. In DNA, the CDR3 is TGTGCCAGCAGCGACGGGAGGGGACAGGGGAACACCGGGGAGCTGTTTTTT.

This rearrangement joins TRBV5-3 to TRBJ1-5; maybe TRBD1 (6 bases). TRBV5-3 is designated an ORF whose function remains uncertain. Trimming cost V 5 bases and J 4 bases, with 16 bases left between them. This CDR3 contains 15 residues. The CDR3 loop reads CARSTRQADNQPQHF. In DNA, the CDR3 is TGTGCCAGAAGTACAAGACAGGCCGATAATCAGCCCCAGCATTTT.